This T cell receptor (beta chain) was captured in a study of CD8 T cells in Susac syndrome. RNA in amounts of roughly 0.45 to 1 ug was reverse transcribed with random hexamers. The immunoSEQ assay covered 54 Vbeta and 13 Jbeta segments for CDR3. TCRdb independently ran MiXCR on the immunoSEQ multiplex PCR reads; one entry per CDR3 protein. The sample yields approximately 150,000 distinct CDR3 sequences, about 91% seen once. In this sample, this clonotype turned up a few times. V dropped 8 bases and J dropped 7 bases, with 15 bases sitting between them. CDR3 length: 12 amino acids. The germline CDR1 and CDR2 sequences are SNHLY and FYNNEI.

This sequence joins TRBV2 and TRBJ2-7, with D perhaps matching TRBD2 (5 bases). Sequencing was performed on CD4+ T cells from PBMCs. The clonotype comes from a human donor in good health. The CDR3 DNA reads as TGTGCCAGCGATCGGAGAACGGGGGAGCAGTACTTC. This encodes CASDRRTGEQYF.